What follows are 9 T cell receptor beta chains derived from one specimen sequenced in a study of human T cells and chemical hapten exposure. Documented time point: healthy volunteer bleed at 6 weeks. Whole blood, unfractionated, served as the material for total RNA extraction. TCRdb redid the calling of the RACE reads with MiXCR, one entry per CDR3 protein. The sample has roughly 80,000 distinct CDR3 sequences, about 8.6% seen once. Specimen: whole blood. The receptors derive from a female donor in good health. Some clones in this sample may be carry-over from other donors' samples.

The table lists this clonotype with many counts. The rearrangement uses TRBV7-6 and TRBJ2-1; TRBD1 aligns across 9 bases. CDR1 SGHVS and CDR2 FNYEAQ come from the germline V gene. Trimming took 3 bases from V and 4 from J; bases not matched to a gene: 10. The CDR3 has 17 amino acids. CDR3 loop: CASSFRTGVLPYNEQFF. The CDR3 DNA sequence: TGTGCCAGCAGCTTTCGGACAGGGGTCTTACCTTACAATGAGCAGTTCTTC.

Concerning this clonotype itself: One end of the junction varies from germline; a read error may be responsible. The CDR3 here is CVSSPSGEAHEQYF. In nucleotides, the CDR3 is TGTGTCAGCAGCCCGAGCGGCGAGGCCCACGAGCAGTACTTC. The rearrangement uses TRBV7-8 and TRBJ2-7; the D gene is possibly TRBD2 (5 bases). This CDR3 region has 14 residues. In germline, CDR1 is SGHVS, CDR2 FQNEAQ.

This clonotype was detected many times. The gene calls are TRBV6-1 and TRBJ1-4; 7 bases are shared with TRBD1. J gave up 2 bases and V 0 bases, and 18 bases lay outside the gene matches. This CDR3 comprises 21 residues. Germline V gene lookup returns CDR1 MNHNS and CDR2 SASEGT. The CDR3, as DNA: TGTGCCAGCAGTGAAGCGACTAGACAGGGTACCGTCGTGCACACTAATGAAAAACTGTTTTTT. This codes for CASSEATRQGTVVHTNEKLFF.

This clonotype appeared a few times. The chain uses TRBV6-2 or TRBV6-3 and TRBJ2-3; 7 nucleotides line up with TRBD1. This CDR3 is 17 amino acids long. Losses at the gene ends were 3 bases for V and 1 base for J; bases not matched to a gene: 10. Germline-derived CDR1 and CDR2 are MNHEY and SVGEGT. The DNA of the CDR3 is TGTGCCAGCAGTTATCGACAGGGAATAGTGGGCACAGATACGCAGTATTTT. Protein product: CASSYRQGIVGTDTQYF.

The chain recombines TRBV25-1 with TRBJ1-1, with a tentative D call TRBD1 (6 bases). V lost 1 base to trimming and J lost 4 bases, with 13 bases between them. The CDR3 has 15 residues. Germline values: CDR1 MGHDK, CDR2 SYGVNS. In DNA form, the CDR3 reads TGTGCCAGCAGTGAATCCAGGGGTTGGAGCACTGAAGCTTTCTTT. This translates into CASSESRGWSTEAFF.

The V call is TRBV27, the J call TRBJ1-2; 7 nucleotides agree with TRBD1. Trimming at V came to 5 bases and at J to 7 bases, leaving 7 bases not matched to a gene. CDR1 and CDR2 (germline): MNHEY, SMNVEV (reference sequence). This CDR3 comprises 13 residues. The CDR3 nucleotides read TGTGCCAGCAGTCGACAGGGAAAGTTTGGCTACACCTTC. This codes for CASSRQGKFGYTF.

This clonotype was seen at least ten times. V usage is TRBV6-4 and J usage is TRBJ2-2, with 8 bases matching TRBD2. The CDR3 length is 15 residues. Germline CDR1 is MRHNA and CDR2 is SNTAGT. V lost 6 bases and J lost 1; bases outside the gene matches: 4. The CDR3 nucleotides read TGTGCCAGCAGCCCCGGGGGGGAGAACACCGGGGAGCTGTTTTTT. Amino acid sequence: CASSPGGENTGELFF.

This clonotype was counted between two and nine times. The chain combines TRBV7-9 with TRBJ1-1, with D unresolved. Trimming removed 4 bases from V and 3 bases from J, with 6 bases in between. This CDR3 is 12 amino acids long. Germline CDR1 and CDR2: SEHNR and FQNEAQ (reference sequence). In DNA form, the CDR3 reads TGTGCCAGCAGCTGGGAGTACACTGAAGCTTTCTTT. It specifies CASSWEYTEAFF.

This clonotype was observed at least ten times. The J gene is TRBJ2-3, the V gene TRBV6-6; D remains ambiguous. The CDR3 is made up of 16 amino acids. V was pared by 2 bases and J by 1 base, with 13 bases between. Per the germline V gene, CDR1 is MNHNY and CDR2 is SVGAGI (reference sequence). CDR3 residues: CASSYEVRTGTDTQYF. DNA for the CDR3: TGTGCCAGCAGTTACGAGGTCCGAACGGGCACAGATACGCAGTATTTT.